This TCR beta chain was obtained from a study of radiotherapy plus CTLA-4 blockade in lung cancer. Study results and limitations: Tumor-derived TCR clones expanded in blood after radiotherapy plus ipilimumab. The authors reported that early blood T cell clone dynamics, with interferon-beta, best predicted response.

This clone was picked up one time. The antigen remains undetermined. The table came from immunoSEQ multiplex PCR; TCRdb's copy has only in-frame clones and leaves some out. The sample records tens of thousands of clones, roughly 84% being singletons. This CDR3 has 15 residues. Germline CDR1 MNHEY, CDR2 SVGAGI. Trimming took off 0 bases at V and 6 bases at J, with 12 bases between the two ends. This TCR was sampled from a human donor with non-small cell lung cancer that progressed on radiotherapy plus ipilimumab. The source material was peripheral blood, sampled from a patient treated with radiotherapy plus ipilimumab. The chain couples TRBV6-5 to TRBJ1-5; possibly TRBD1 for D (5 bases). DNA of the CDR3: TGTGCCAGCAGTTACTCGATAGTCGGGGCTCAGCCCCAGCATTTT. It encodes CASSYSIVGAQPQHF.